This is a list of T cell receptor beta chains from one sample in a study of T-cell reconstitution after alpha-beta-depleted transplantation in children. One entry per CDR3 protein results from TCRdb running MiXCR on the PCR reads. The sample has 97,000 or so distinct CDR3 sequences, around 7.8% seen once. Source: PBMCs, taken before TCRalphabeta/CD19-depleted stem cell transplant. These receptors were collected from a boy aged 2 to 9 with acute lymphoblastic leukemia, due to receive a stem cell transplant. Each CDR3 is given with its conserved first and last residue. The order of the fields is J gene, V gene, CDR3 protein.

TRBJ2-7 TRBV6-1 CASSPTRGNTAEQYF
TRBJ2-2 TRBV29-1 CSVDRGRNGELFF
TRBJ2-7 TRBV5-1 CASSLESISYEQYF
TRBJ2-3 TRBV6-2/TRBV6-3 CASSRDRESPDTQYF
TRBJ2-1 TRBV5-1 CASSRLSGGLNEQFF
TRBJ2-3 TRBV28 CASSPLAGRTDTQYF
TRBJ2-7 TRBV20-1 CSASPFGISYEQYF
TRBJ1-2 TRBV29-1 CSVDSADSPYGYTF
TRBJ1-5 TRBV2 CATPNQPQHF
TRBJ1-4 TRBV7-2 CASSSTDGTANEKLFF
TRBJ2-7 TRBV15 CATSRDQAAQYF
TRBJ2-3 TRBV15 CATSRNTGGTDTQYF
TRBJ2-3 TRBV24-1 CATEGRDDTQYF
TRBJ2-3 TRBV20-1 CSARSSEGEVADTQYF
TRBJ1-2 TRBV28 CASSFLRGKEYSYYGYTF
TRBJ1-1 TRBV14 CASSQERGTTEAFF
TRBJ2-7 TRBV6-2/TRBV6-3 CASSYSARGPVAEQYF
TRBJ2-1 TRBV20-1 CSARDPLAGNNEQFF
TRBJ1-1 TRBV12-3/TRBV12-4 CASRVQGANTEAFF
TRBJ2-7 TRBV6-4 CASSGLPGLGVYEQYF
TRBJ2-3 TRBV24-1 CATSDLEVSGTDTQYF
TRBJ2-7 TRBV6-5 CASSQRGNGYEQYF
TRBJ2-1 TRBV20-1 CSALHLFSSYNEQFF
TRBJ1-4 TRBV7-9 CASSLPTGANEKLFF
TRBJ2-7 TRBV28 CATDGSSYEQYF
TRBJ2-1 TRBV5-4 CASSLRGLAGTGVRGEQFF
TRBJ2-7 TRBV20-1 CSARAYRTSGLYEQYF
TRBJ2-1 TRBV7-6 CASSFPGINEQFF
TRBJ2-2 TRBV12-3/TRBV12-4 CASSLSSEGGELFF
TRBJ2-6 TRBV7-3 CASRVDTSSGANVLTF
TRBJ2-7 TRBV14 CASSPFPKRGSYEQYF
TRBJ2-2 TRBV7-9 CASSTRAGGTNTGELFF
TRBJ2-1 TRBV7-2 CASSLLAGGLSYNEQFF
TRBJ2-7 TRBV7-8 CASSGAIAEQYF
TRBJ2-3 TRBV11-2 CASSLNGVRLISTDTQYF
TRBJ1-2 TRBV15 CATSRDRVTGYTF
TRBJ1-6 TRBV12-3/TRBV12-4 CASSYGHYNSPLHF
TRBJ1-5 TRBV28 CASSFRGLYSNQPQHF
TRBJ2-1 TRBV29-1 CSATGQLFNEQFF
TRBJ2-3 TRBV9 CASSVGAGTDTQYF
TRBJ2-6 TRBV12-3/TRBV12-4 CASRGGSSGANVLTF
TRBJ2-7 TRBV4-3 CASSAGPLSSYEQYF
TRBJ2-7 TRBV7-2 CASSLAGGAEQYF
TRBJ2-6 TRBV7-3 CASSSGRDSGANVLTF
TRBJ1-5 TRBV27 CASSPGQVSNQPQHF
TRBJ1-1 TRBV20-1 CSAPLGGGEMTEAFF
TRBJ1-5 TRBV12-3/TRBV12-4 CASSWGDNQPQHF
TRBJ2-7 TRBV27 CASSLRDPGFYEQYF
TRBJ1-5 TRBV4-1 CASSQDTNQPQHF
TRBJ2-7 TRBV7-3 CASSLRWACPYEQYF
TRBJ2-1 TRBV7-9 CASSSGLAGPAVFF
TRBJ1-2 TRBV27 CASSPVEGMRRYGYTF
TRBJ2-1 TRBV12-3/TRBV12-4 CASTPGSSYNEQFF
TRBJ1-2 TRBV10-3 CATGTLTLGGYTF
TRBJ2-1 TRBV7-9 CASSPQTGGAFNEQFF
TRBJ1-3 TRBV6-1 CASSEAQSRKTIYF
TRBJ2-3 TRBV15 CATSGRAGGLTDTQYF
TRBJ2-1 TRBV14 CASSQDSRNEQFF
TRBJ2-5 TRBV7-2 CASSLSSTAGQETQYF